This is a list of T cell receptor beta chains from one sample in a study of CD8+ T cells in alopecia areata. The repertoire was sequenced with immunoSEQ multiplex PCR; TCRdb's copy has only in-frame clones and lacks some. The sample has about 180,000 clones; roughly 50% are singletons. Sample: CD4+ T cells sorted from blood, taken at approximately week 56, from a patient treated with tofacitinib. The receptors shown here come from a human donor with alopecia areata. CDR3s include the opening cysteine and the closing phenylalanine or tryptophan. Each record gives: clone size, V gene, D gene, J gene, CDR3 DNA, CDR3 protein. The D gene is left open where the match is weak. Clone size is given for some rows only: seen once, a few or many times, or a class if the clone is expanded.

once	TRBV7-9	.	TRBJ2-5	TGTGCCAGCAGTCAAAACAGGGCGACCCAGTACTTC	CASSQNRATQYF
.	TRBV4-2	.	TRBJ1-6	TGTGCCAGCAGCCAAGTATTTCGGGACTTCACCCTCCACTTT	CASSQVFRDFTLHF
medium-sized	TRBV15	.	TRBJ1-5	TGTGCCACCAGCAGAAACCCGGGCAGATCGAATCAGCCCCAGCATTTT	CATSRNPGRSNQPQHF
.	TRBV5-1	TRBD1	TRBJ2-3	TGCGCCAGCTCCCCCGGGACAGGAGGTGCCCTTACGCAGTATTTT	CASSPGTGGALTQYF
.	TRBV5-1	.	TRBJ2-1	TGCGCCAGCAGCTTGCGGGGGGCGCGGGAGAATGAGCAGTTCTTC	CASSLRGARENEQFF
few	TRBV27	.	TRBJ2-7	TGTGCCAGCAGGAAACAGGGTTCTAGCTCCTACGAGCAGTACTTC	CASRKQGSSSYEQYF
.	TRBV14	.	TRBJ2-1	TGTGCCAGCAGCCAAGTATATGAGCAGTTCTTC	CASSQVYEQFF
.	TRBV25-1	.	TRBJ1-1	TGTGCCAGCAGTGAACGGGGAAGTGGTACTGAAGCTTTCTTT	CASSERGSGTEAFF
.	TRBV7-9	.	TRBJ1-2	TGTGCCAGCAGCTTAGTTGACACAGCCAACTATGGCTACACCTTC	CASSLVDTANYGYTF
few	TRBV30	.	TRBJ1-1	TGTGCCTGGAGTGGAATGGGGTACACTGAAGCTTTCTTT	CAWSGMGYTEAFF
.	TRBV29-1	.	TRBJ2-6	TGCAGCGTTGTGAGAGGGACCGGGGCCAACGTCCTGACTTTC	CSVVRGTGANVLTF
.	TRBV20-1	.	TRBJ2-3	TGCAGTGCAAGCCCAGCAGATACGCAGTATTTT	CSASPADTQYF
.	TRBV27	.	TRBJ2-5	TGTGCCAGCAGTCGAGGAGGTACTATGAAAGAGACCCAGTACTTC	CASSRGGTMKETQYF
.	TRBV5-6	.	TRBJ1-2	TGTGCCAGCAGCTTGGCGGGGTCTGAAGGCTACACCTTC	CASSLAGSEGYTF
.	TRBV7-2	.	TRBJ1-6	TGTGCCAGCAGCCTCAGCTCCTATAATTCACCCCTCCACTTT	CASSLSSYNSPLHF
few	TRBV29-1	.	TRBJ1-1	TGCAGCGCCCGCCCCCCACAGGGTGAAGCTTTCTTT	CSARPPQGEAFF
.	TRBV20-1	.	TRBJ2-3	TGCAGTGCACGGGACCCGCCTACGCAGTATTTT	CSARDPPTQYF
few	TRBV18	.	TRBJ1-2	TGTGCCAGCTCACCGGACAGAACTGGCTACACCTTC	CASSPDRTGYTF
.	TRBV15	.	TRBJ1-1	TGTGCCACCAGCAAAGAGTTCTGGGAGAACACTGAAGCTTTCTTT	CATSKEFWENTEAFF
.	TRBV2	.	TRBJ2-3	TGTGCCAGCAGTGTCAAGGGGGATACGCAGTATTTT	CASSVKGDTQYF
.	TRBV18	.	TRBJ2-2	TGTGCCAGCTCACCAATCTTCCGGGACACCGGGGCCGGGGAGCTGTTTTTT	CASSPIFRDTGAGELFF
.	TRBV30	.	TRBJ2-7	TGTGCCTGGAGTGTACTGGGACTTACTTCCTACGAGCAGTACTTC	CAWSVLGLTSYEQYF
.	TRBV23-1	TRBD1	TRBJ2-5	TGCGCCAGCACCGGGCCCAGGGGGCAAGAGACCCAGTACTTC	CASTGPRGQETQYF
.	TRBV29-1	TRBD2	TRBJ2-1	TGCAGCGTTGTCGTACTAGCGGGGTACAATGAGCAGTTCTTC	CSVVVLAGYNEQFF
few	TRBV7-9	.	TRBJ2-7	TGTGCCAGCAGCTTCTTAACATACGAGCAGTACTTC	CASSFLTYEQYF
many	TRBV29-1	TRBD2	TRBJ2-5	TGCAGCGTTGAAAAGCGGGGGGCACTTACGGAGACCCAGTACTTC	CSVEKRGALTETQYF
.	TRBV2	TRBD1	TRBJ1-2	TGTGCCAGCAGTGTGGGGACAGGGACGCGCTACACCTTC	CASSVGTGTRYTF
.	TRBV7-2	.	TRBJ2-7	TGTGCCAGCAGCCCCGCCCCCTACGAGCGGTACTTC	CASSPAPYERYF
.	TRBV9	.	TRBJ2-1	TGTGCCAGCGCCCCGGTCCGGGACGTTTACAATGAGCAGTTCTTC	CASAPVRDVYNEQFF
.	TRBV7-6	.	TRBJ1-1	TGTGCCAGCAGCTTAAACCCCGTCCGGCAGGGCACTGAAGCTTTCTTT	CASSLNPVRQGTEAFF
once	TRBV6-5	.	TRBJ2-5	TGTTCAGGGTACCAAGAGACCCAGTACTTC	CSGYQETQYF
few	TRBV18	.	TRBJ2-2	TGTGCCAGCTCACCAGGAGGACGGAGCACCGGGGAGCTGTTTTTT	CASSPGGRSTGELFF
many	TRBV18	.	TRBJ1-2	TGTGCCAGCTCACCGAGGGACATTCAGGATGGCTACACCTTC	CASSPRDIQDGYTF
few	TRBV29-1	.	TRBJ1-1	TGCAGCGTCGCACACCACGCTGAAGCTTTCTTT	CSVAHHAEAFF
.	TRBV7-8	.	TRBJ1-5	TGTGCCAGCAGCTTAACCCCGGGACATTCGATTCGAAGCAATCAGCCCCAGCATTTT	CASSLTPGHSIRSNQPQHF
few	TRBV6-1	TRBD1	TRBJ2-5	TGTGCCAGCAGTGAAGCGCAGGGGGCACAAGAGACCCAGTACTTC	CASSEAQGAQETQYF
.	TRBV27	.	TRBJ2-7	TGTGCCAGCAGTTTCGCGGGAGAGCAGTACTTC	CASSFAGEQYF
few	TRBV7-3	.	TRBJ1-1	TGTGCCAGCAGCTTAACCCACAGCACTGAAGCTTTCTTT	CASSLTHSTEAFF
.	TRBV30	.	TRBJ2-2	TGTGCCTGGAAAATTCGGACGGGCACTAAGAACACCGGGGAGCTGTTTTTT	CAWKIRTGTKNTGELFF
few	TRBV5-1	.	TRBJ1-6	TGCGCCAGCAGCCCCCTCCGTAACGATTCACCCCTCCACTTT	CASSPLRNDSPLHF
few	TRBV29-1	TRBD1	TRBJ2-1	TGCAGCGTTTATCCGACAGGGTTTTTTGACAATGAGCAGTTCTTC	CSVYPTGFFDNEQFF
.	TRBV6-5	TRBD1	TRBJ2-7	TGTGCCGACCAAGCCGGGACAGAACACGAGCAGTACTTC	CADQAGTEHEQYF
.	TRBV9	TRBD1	TRBJ1-3	TGTGCCAGCAGCGGGCTTCAGACAGGGGCTGGAAACACCATATATTTT	CASSGLQTGAGNTIYF
few	TRBV29-1	.	TRBJ1-5	TGCAGCGTTTCCAGTTGGGCAGGCGATCAGCCCCAGCATTTT	CSVSSWAGDQPQHF